A selection of T cell receptor beta chains follows, all from one sample in a study of blood T cell repertoires in COVID-19. Method: immunoSEQ multiplex PCR; TCRdb's copy keeps in-frame clones and lacks some. The sample yields over 250,000 clones, roughly 90% seen once. Sequenced sample: peripheral blood. These TCRs come from a woman in her sixties with acute or convalescent COVID-19. CDR3s include the opening cysteine and the closing phenylalanine or tryptophan. A D gene is named only where the DNA matches it firmly. Some rows mark clone size as missing; the rest say once, few, many or name a class of expanded clone.

clone size: .; J gene: TRBJ2-7; V gene: TRBV11-1; D gene: .; CDR3 DNA: TGTGCCAGCAGCTTAGCGGAAAGGGGTCCCTACGAGCAGTACTTC; CDR3 protein: CASSLAERGPYEQYF
clone size: .; J gene: TRBJ1-4; V gene: TRBV6-5; D gene: TRBD1; CDR3 DNA: TGTGCCAGCGGAGGACAGGGCGGGGAAAAACTGTTTTTT; CDR3 protein: CASGGQGGEKLFF
clone size: .; J gene: TRBJ1-2; V gene: TRBV5-1; D gene: .; CDR3 DNA: TGCGCCAGCAGCCCTTTACAGGGTATATATGGCTACACCTTC; CDR3 protein: CASSPLQGIYGYTF
clone size: .; J gene: TRBJ1-5; V gene: TRBV19; D gene: .; CDR3 DNA: TGTGCCAGTAGTATTTCTGGCCCGGGGGGCCAGCCCCAGCATTTT; CDR3 protein: CASSISGPGGQPQHF
clone size: .; J gene: TRBJ1-6; V gene: TRBV6-2/TRBV6-3; D gene: .; CDR3 DNA: TGTGCCAGCAGTCTAGGGGGCTATAATTCACCCCTCCACTTT; CDR3 protein: CASSLGGYNSPLHF
clone size: .; J gene: TRBJ1-6; V gene: TRBV9; D gene: .; CDR3 DNA: TGTGCCAGCAGCGTAGGGGGCAATAATTCACCCCTCCACTTT; CDR3 protein: CASSVGGNNSPLHF
clone size: .; J gene: TRBJ2-1; V gene: TRBV7-3; D gene: TRBD1; CDR3 DNA: TGTGCCAGCAGCCACGGACAGGTCGGTGAGCAGTTCTTC; CDR3 protein: CASSHGQVGEQFF
clone size: .; J gene: TRBJ1-1; V gene: TRBV9; D gene: TRBD1; CDR3 DNA: TGTGCCAGCAGCCCAACCGGGACAGATATAATGAACACTGAAGCTTTCTTT; CDR3 protein: CASSPTGTDIMNTEAFF
clone size: .; J gene: TRBJ1-1; V gene: TRBV9; D gene: TRBD1; CDR3 DNA: TGTGCCAGCAGCGGCAGGGGGCTGGCCGCAGGGAACACTGAAGCTTTCTTT; CDR3 protein: CASSGRGLAAGNTEAFF
clone size: .; J gene: TRBJ2-2; V gene: TRBV28; D gene: TRBD1; CDR3 DNA: TGTGCCAGCAGTTTCTCAACAGGGGGCTACCTCACCGGGGAGCTGTTTTTT; CDR3 protein: CASSFSTGGYLTGELFF
clone size: .; J gene: TRBJ2-7; V gene: TRBV15; D gene: TRBD1; CDR3 DNA: TGTGCCACCAGCGGGGACAGGGACTACTACGAGCAGTACTTC; CDR3 protein: CATSGDRDYYEQYF
clone size: .; J gene: TRBJ2-7; V gene: TRBV6-5; D gene: .; CDR3 DNA: TGTGCCAGCACTGCGGGACTGCCCCCGTGGGTGCAGTACTTC; CDR3 protein: CASTAGLPPWVQYF
clone size: few; J gene: TRBJ2-1; V gene: TRBV5-1; D gene: TRBD1; CDR3 DNA: TGCGCCAGCGTGGCAGGGGGCCGAGATTTTTACAATGAGCAGTTCTTC; CDR3 protein: CASVAGGRDFYNEQFF
clone size: .; J gene: TRBJ1-5; V gene: TRBV3-1/TRBV3-2; D gene: .; CDR3 DNA: TGTGCCAGCAGCCAGTCCCCAGGCCACGATCAGCCCCAGCATTTT; CDR3 protein: CASSQSPGHDQPQHF
clone size: .; J gene: TRBJ2-7; V gene: TRBV5-1; D gene: TRBD2; CDR3 DNA: TGCGCCAGCAGCAAGGGACTAGCGGGGGGGCCGGTCGAGCAGTACTTC; CDR3 protein: CASSKGLAGGPVEQYF
clone size: .; J gene: TRBJ1-5; V gene: TRBV30; D gene: TRBD1; CDR3 DNA: TGTGCCTGGAGTATGTCAGGGGGCAGGCAGCCCCAGCATTTT; CDR3 protein: CAWSMSGGRQPQHF
clone size: .; J gene: TRBJ2-5; V gene: TRBV5-6; D gene: .; CDR3 DNA: TGTGCCAGCAGCACGGGACTGCGGCAAGAGACCCAGTACTTC; CDR3 protein: CASSTGLRQETQYF
clone size: .; J gene: TRBJ1-5; V gene: TRBV6-5; D gene: .; CDR3 DNA: TGTGCCAGCAGTTACGCGGGGGGTCAGCCCCAGCATTTT; CDR3 protein: CASSYAGGQPQHF
clone size: .; J gene: TRBJ2-7; V gene: TRBV20-1; D gene: TRBD1; CDR3 DNA: TGCAGTGCTAGTCCCCGAGGACAGGGGGACGAGCAGTACTTC; CDR3 protein: CSASPRGQGDEQYF
clone size: once; J gene: TRBJ2-1; V gene: TRBV21-1; D gene: .; CDR3 DNA: TGTGCCAGCAGAAACGACACACGCTCCTACAATGAGCAGTTCTTC; CDR3 protein: CASRNDTRSYNEQFF
clone size: .; J gene: TRBJ2-1; V gene: TRBV24-1; D gene: .; CDR3 DNA: TGTGCCACCCGGGGACTTTCTAATGAGCAGTTCTTC; CDR3 protein: CATRGLSNEQFF
clone size: once; J gene: TRBJ2-7; V gene: TRBV5-1; D gene: TRBD1; CDR3 DNA: TGCGCCAGCAGTCTCCCGACAGGGTTAAACTCCTACGAGCAGTACTTC; CDR3 protein: CASSLPTGLNSYEQYF
clone size: .; J gene: TRBJ1-4; V gene: TRBV27; D gene: .; CDR3 DNA: TGTGCCAGCAAGAGTAGGGGGTATGAAAAACTGTTTTTT; CDR3 protein: CASKSRGYEKLFF
clone size: .; J gene: TRBJ2-2; V gene: TRBV6-5; D gene: .; CDR3 DNA: TGTGCCAGCAGTTACGTAGCACCCAACACCGGGGAGCTGTTTTTT; CDR3 protein: CASSYVAPNTGELFF
clone size: few; J gene: TRBJ1-1; V gene: TRBV21-1; D gene: .; CDR3 DNA: TGTGCCAGCAGCAAGGGGCCCCCGTGGGGGAGGGGCGGGAACACTGAAGCTTTCTTT; CDR3 protein: CASSKGPPWGRGGNTEAFF
clone size: .; J gene: TRBJ2-7; V gene: TRBV5-4; D gene: TRBD1; CDR3 DNA: TGTGCCAGCAGCTTGGGGGGGACAGGGGCCCACTACGAGCAGTACTTC; CDR3 protein: CASSLGGTGAHYEQYF
clone size: .; J gene: TRBJ2-1; V gene: TRBV27; D gene: .; CDR3 DNA: TGTGCCAGCAGTGAGACGGGTGAGCAGTTCTTC; CDR3 protein: CASSETGEQFF
clone size: once; J gene: TRBJ1-1; V gene: TRBV5-5; D gene: .; CDR3 DNA: TGTGCCAGCAGCTCCTACCGAAGGAACACTGAAGCTTTCTTT; CDR3 protein: CASSSYRRNTEAFF
clone size: .; J gene: TRBJ2-5; V gene: TRBV12-3/TRBV12-4; D gene: .; CDR3 DNA: TGTGCCAGCAGTTTTGGCGAGGCGGAGACCCAGTACTTC; CDR3 protein: CASSFGEAETQYF
clone size: .; J gene: TRBJ1-2; V gene: TRBV6-5; D gene: TRBD1; CDR3 DNA: TGTGCCAGCAGTTACCGGACAGGCCCGAACTATGGCTACACCTTC; CDR3 protein: CASSYRTGPNYGYTF
clone size: .; J gene: TRBJ1-1; V gene: TRBV4-2; D gene: TRBD1; CDR3 DNA: TGTGCCAGCAGCCGCTACGGGACAGAGAACACTGAAGCTTTCTTT; CDR3 protein: CASSRYGTENTEAFF
clone size: .; J gene: TRBJ1-2; V gene: TRBV7-2; D gene: .; CDR3 DNA: TGTGCCAGCAGGGACAGAACTAACTATGGCTACACCTTC; CDR3 protein: CASRDRTNYGYTF
clone size: .; J gene: TRBJ1-1; V gene: TRBV7-3; D gene: TRBD1; CDR3 DNA: TGTGCCAGCAGCCAAGACAGGGTGAACACTGAAGCTTTCTTT; CDR3 protein: CASSQDRVNTEAFF
clone size: .; J gene: TRBJ2-2; V gene: TRBV4-1; D gene: TRBD1; CDR3 DNA: TGCGCCAGCAGCCATCCGGGACAGAGATACACCGGGGAGCTGTTTTTT; CDR3 protein: CASSHPGQRYTGELFF
clone size: .; J gene: TRBJ1-6; V gene: TRBV9; D gene: .; CDR3 DNA: TGTGCCAGCGATCGGGGGTTAGGTAATTCACCCCTCCACTTT; CDR3 protein: CASDRGLGNSPLHF
clone size: .; J gene: TRBJ1-5; V gene: TRBV5-1; D gene: .; CDR3 DNA: TGCGCCAGCAGCTTGGGAGATGATAGCAATCAGCCCCAGCATTTT; CDR3 protein: CASSLGDDSNQPQHF
clone size: .; J gene: TRBJ1-4; V gene: TRBV5-6; D gene: .; CDR3 DNA: TGTGCCAGCAGCTTAGCGGGGCCAACTAATGAAAAACTGTTTTTT; CDR3 protein: CASSLAGPTNEKLFF
clone size: .; J gene: TRBJ2-7; V gene: TRBV7-8; D gene: TRBD2; CDR3 DNA: TGTGCCAGCACCCAAACCACCAGCGGGAGCTACGAGCAGTACTTC; CDR3 protein: CASTQTTSGSYEQYF
clone size: .; J gene: TRBJ1-5; V gene: TRBV2; D gene: TRBD1; CDR3 DNA: TGTGCCAGCCTGAGGACAGGGCTTGCTCAGCCCCAGCATTTT; CDR3 protein: CASLRTGLAQPQHF
clone size: .; J gene: TRBJ1-4; V gene: TRBV29-1; D gene: TRBD1; CDR3 DNA: TGCAGCGGATGGGACAGTCCTAATGAAAAACTGTTTTTT; CDR3 protein: CSGWDSPNEKLFF
clone size: .; J gene: TRBJ1-4; V gene: TRBV6-5; D gene: TRBD1; CDR3 DNA: TGTGCCAGCAGTTACAGGACAGGCTATGAAAAACTGTTTTTT; CDR3 protein: CASSYRTGYEKLFF
clone size: .; J gene: TRBJ1-5; V gene: TRBV10-3; D gene: TRBD1; CDR3 DNA: TGTGCCATGAGTGGAACAGGGGGCTTTCAGCCCCAGCATTTT; CDR3 protein: CAMSGTGGFQPQHF
clone size: .; J gene: TRBJ2-3; V gene: TRBV24-1; D gene: TRBD2; CDR3 DNA: TGTGCCACCAGTGATTCCCAGCGGGGGGCAGATACGCAGTATTTT; CDR3 protein: CATSDSQRGADTQYF
clone size: .; J gene: TRBJ1-1; V gene: TRBV3-1/TRBV3-2; D gene: .; CDR3 DNA: TGTGCCAGCAGCCAAGGACAGGCCAACACTGAAGCTTTCTTT; CDR3 protein: CASSQGQANTEAFF
clone size: .; J gene: TRBJ2-1; V gene: TRBV23-1; D gene: TRBD1; CDR3 DNA: TGCGCCAGCAGTCAATCAGACAGGGAAGTCGATGAGCAGTTCTTC; CDR3 protein: CASSQSDREVDEQFF
clone size: .; J gene: TRBJ1-6; V gene: TRBV3-1/TRBV3-2; D gene: TRBD1; CDR3 DNA: TGTGCCAGCAGCCAACAGGGGGGTTCACCCCTCCACTTT; CDR3 protein: CASSQQGGSPLHF
clone size: .; J gene: TRBJ1-1; V gene: TRBV20-1; D gene: .; CDR3 DNA: TGCAGTGCTAGTGGGGGGCGCCGGCAGGGGAGCACTGAAGCTTTCTTT; CDR3 protein: CSASGGRRQGSTEAFF
clone size: .; J gene: TRBJ1-1; V gene: TRBV28; D gene: TRBD1; CDR3 DNA: TGTGCCAGCAGTTCCACAGGGGAGAACACTGAAGCTTTCTTT; CDR3 protein: CASSSTGENTEAFF
clone size: .; J gene: TRBJ2-1; V gene: TRBV6-4; D gene: TRBD1; CDR3 DNA: TGTGCCAGCAGTCTTTCCGGGACAGCCATCAATGAGCAGTTCTTC; CDR3 protein: CASSLSGTAINEQFF
clone size: .; J gene: TRBJ2-5; V gene: TRBV14; D gene: TRBD2; CDR3 DNA: TGTGCCAGCAGTCCCCTCGCGGGGGGCAACCAAGAGACCCAGTACTTC; CDR3 protein: CASSPLAGGNQETQYF
clone size: .; J gene: TRBJ1-1; V gene: TRBV6-5; D gene: TRBD1; CDR3 DNA: TGTGCCAGCAGTTCCCGACAGGGGGCAACTGAAGCTTTCTTT; CDR3 protein: CASSSRQGATEAFF
clone size: once; J gene: TRBJ1-6; V gene: TRBV5-1; D gene: .; CDR3 DNA: TGCGCCAGCAGCCCCCTGATCAACCGGGGTAATTCACCCCTCCACTTT; CDR3 protein: CASSPLINRGNSPLHF
clone size: .; J gene: TRBJ2-1; V gene: TRBV7-2; D gene: TRBD2; CDR3 DNA: TGTGCCAGCAGACGACTAGCGGGGAACAATGAGCAGTTCTTC; CDR3 protein: CASRRLAGNNEQFF
clone size: .; J gene: TRBJ1-3; V gene: TRBV9; D gene: .; CDR3 DNA: TGTGCCAGCAGCGTAGCATCGATGAGTGGGACTTCTGGAAACACCATATATTTT; CDR3 protein: CASSVASMSGTSGNTIYF